This T cell receptor beta chain emerged from a study of T cell responses to AZD1222 COVID-19 vaccine. Findings and limits, study-wide: Possibly, clonal diversity was underestimated; donors were largely white British and included more females.

Germline V CDR1 and CDR2: SGHNT, YYREEE (reference sequence). V lost 1 base to trimming and J lost 3 bases, with 10 bases between them. The CDR3 consists of 14 residues. Only in-frame clones appear in the TCRdb table, and some are missing; sequencing was by immunoSEQ multiplex PCR. This table has roughly 150,000 clones, roughly 90% appearing once. With respect to this clone: Its antigen is as yet unknown.

The TCR sequence derives from an adult who received the AZD1222 COVID-19 vaccine. The specimen comprised peripheral blood, sampled 28 days after the second AZD1222 dose. The chain is built from TRBV5-4 and TRBJ1-1; D gene unclear. The CDR3 is CASSLPGHDTEAFF. The CDR3 nucleotides are TGTGCCAGCAGCTTGCCCGGGCATGACACTGAAGCTTTCTTT. Variable domain in full (rest from reference TRBV5-4 and TRBJ1-1): ETGVTQSPTHLIKTRGQQVTLRCSSQSGHNTVSWYQQALGQGPQFIFQYYREEENGRGNFPPRFSGLQFPNYSSELNVNALELDDSALYLCASSLPGHDTEAFFGQGTRLTVV.